This T cell receptor beta chain was identified in a study of T cell responses to AZD1222 COVID-19 vaccine. Study background: Some second doses came at about 4 weeks and others at about 12 weeks; these were pooled. Whole-study findings and limits: Vaccination with two AZD1222 doses was followed by a rise in Spike-specific TCR breadth and depth. Donors were chiefly white British, with a greater number of females, and clonal diversity was perhaps underestimated. Among spike-specific TCRs, nearly half reportedly target unmutated variant regions.

Trimming took 2 bases from V and 2 from J, leaving 10 bases between them. Germline V gene lookup returns CDR1 SNHLY and CDR2 FYNNEI. The CDR3 is made up of 14 amino acids. This clone was picked up one time. Its cognate antigen is unknown. Only in-frame clones appear in the TCRdb table, and some are missing; sequencing was by immunoSEQ multiplex PCR. The sample lists more than 100,000 clones, 70% to 90% occurring once. This TCR was sampled from an adult in good health. The chain links TRBV2 to TRBJ2-7; D is possibly TRBD1 (6 bases). This sample comprised peripheral blood, obtained on day 0 of AZD1222 vaccination. CDR3 in amino acids: CASSEQGITYEQYF. CDR3 DNA sequence: TGTGCCAGCAGTGAACAGGGGATTACCTACGAGCAGTACTTC.